The 8 T cell receptor beta chains below were found in one sample sequenced in a study of T cells in women clearing cervical HPV infection. Data came from immunoSEQ multiplex PCR; TCRdb stores just in-frame clones and leaves some out. The sample has under 45,000 clones. Sample: blood buffy coat. The receptors come from a woman aged 18 to 75 with a cervical HPV16 infection that either progressed to CIN3+ or cleared (not recorded which).

About this clone itself: The read falls 3 residues short of the CDR3 end, and the missing part is taken from the germline J gene. The chain links TRBV7-3 to TRBJ1-6, with 8 positions matching TRBD1. Unmatched junction bases numbered 8, after V lost 3 bases and J lost 7 bases. The CDR3 has 16 amino acids. Germline assignment: CDR1 SGHTA and CDR2 FQGTGA. CDR3 bases read: TGTGCCAGCAGCTTCGCCGGACAGGGCCTCAATTCACCC. It translates to CASSFAGQGLNSP. In full, the CDR3 is CASSFAGQGLNSPLHF.

With regard to this clone: The CDR3 end falls 3 residues outside the read, so it is completed with the germline J gene. This chain links TRBV5-1 with TRBJ2-5; a possible D gene is TRBD1 (5 bases). Germline V lookup: CDR1 SGHRS, CDR2 YFSETQ. Trimming removed 0 bases at V and 5 bases at J, with 11 bases between. CDR3 length equals 14 residues. The CDR3 reads CASSLAPGRETQYF. The covered CDR3 bases are TGCGCCAGCAGCTTGGCGCCAGGGCGGGAGACC.

Comment on this clone: The sequence runs out 3 residues before the end of the CDR3; the remainder is reconstructed from the germline J gene. The rearrangement links TRBV19 to TRBJ1-5; tentative D call: TRBD1 (6 bases). This CDR3 contains 15 residues. V was pared by 8 bases and J by 0 bases, with 14 bases between. Germline loops: CDR1 LNHDA, CDR2 SQIVND (reference sequence). Partial CDR3 DNA: TGTGCCAGTGTTTTGGACAGCTATAGCAATCAGCCC. This translates into CASVLDSYSNQP. The full CDR3 reads CASVLDSYSNQPQHF.

The CDR3 spells CASSEDRGGGYTF. CDR3 bases read: TGTGCCAGTAGCGAAGACAGGGGAGGAGGC. The chain links TRBV19 to TRBJ1-2, with TRBD1 identical over 8 bases. The sequence runs out 3 residues before the end of the CDR3; the remainder is reconstructed from the germline J gene. This CDR3 comprises 13 residues. Germline V gene data show CDR1 as LNHDA and CDR2 as SQIVND (reference sequence).

A note on this clone: The read falls 3 residues short of the CDR3 end, and the missing part is taken from the germline J gene. The chain couples TRBV6-2 or TRBV6-3 to TRBJ1-4; D gene unclear. Trimming removed 4 bases from V and 0 bases from J, with 12 bases in between. Germline V gene sequence: CDR1 MNHEY, CDR2 SVGEGT. The CDR3 covers 16 residues. The CDR3: CASSFSSVATNEKLFF. The covered CDR3 bases are TGTGCCAGCAGTTTTTCGTCAGTTGCAACTAATGAAAAA.

The chain's CDR3 is CSATLAGRTDTQYF. The covered CDR3 bases are TGCAGTGCTACTCTAGCGGGGCGCACAGATACG. V is TRBV20-1 and J is TRBJ2-3; TRBD2 matches 9 bases. The sequence runs out 3 residues before the end of the CDR3; the remainder is reconstructed from the germline J gene. Germline V gene data show CDR1 as DFQATT and CDR2 as SNEGSKA (reference sequence). The CDR3 spans 14 residues. V shed 4 bases, J shed 1 base, and the junction held 3 bases outside the gene matches.

Remarks on this clone: The read stops 3 residues short of the end of the CDR3; the missing end is completed from the germline J gene. This chain links TRBV19 with TRBJ1-1, with 7 positions matching TRBD1. The V segment lost 5 bases and the J segment 7 bases; nucleotides outside the gene matches: 4. The germline V gene encodes CDR1 LNHDA and CDR2 SQIVND (reference sequence). CDR3 size: 12 residues. The part of the CDR3 DNA that was read is TGTGCCAGTAGTTACAGGGGTCGTGAA. This gives the protein CASSYRGRE. The whole CDR3 protein is CASSYRGREAFF.

In regard to this clone: The CDR3 end falls 3 residues outside the read, so it is completed with the germline J gene. The rearrangement joins TRBV20-1 to TRBJ2-5; 7 bases are a match to TRBD1. Unmatched junction bases numbered 3, after V lost 1 base and J lost 4 bases. The V gene's germline CDR1 is DFQATT and CDR2 SNEGSKA (reference sequence). The CDR3 length is 13 residues. CDR3 residues: CSARAQGRETQYF. CDR3 DNA, as far as it was read: TGCAGTGCTAGAGCACAGGGGAGAGAGACC.